This record concerns one T cell receptor beta chain sequence. Its antigen is undetermined. Sequenced by immunoSEQ multiplex PCR; TCRdb stores in-frame clones only, minus some. This sample has about 380,000 clones; roughly 96% occur once, and the top ten carry approximately 0.3%. The record originates from a study of shared clonotypes between healthy human individuals. Study-wide results and caveats: It was anticipated that sequencing depth would influence how many clonotypes donors shared. All-four-donor shared clonotypes had higher generation probabilities than non-shared clonotypes did. Sample collection involved blood only; tissue repertoires are likely different. The rarefaction results pointed to incomplete sorted-subset sequencing despite large depth.

The length of the CDR3 is 15 residues. The germline CDR1 and CDR2 sequences are SEHNR and FQNEAQ (reference sequence). Trimming removed 5 bases at V and 3 bases at J, with 17 bases between. Specimen: memory CD8+ T cells sorted from blood. Subset in this sample: CD45RO+ cells pooled with CCR7-negative TemRA cells. This clonotype was sampled from a man in his thirties or forties in good health. This rearrangement joins TRBV7-9 to TRBJ2-7; TRBD1 might be the D (5 bases). CDR3 nucleotide sequence: TGTGCCAGCAGCGGCCGTTGGCCAGGGAACTACGAGCAGTACTTC. Translated: CASSGRWPGNYEQYF.